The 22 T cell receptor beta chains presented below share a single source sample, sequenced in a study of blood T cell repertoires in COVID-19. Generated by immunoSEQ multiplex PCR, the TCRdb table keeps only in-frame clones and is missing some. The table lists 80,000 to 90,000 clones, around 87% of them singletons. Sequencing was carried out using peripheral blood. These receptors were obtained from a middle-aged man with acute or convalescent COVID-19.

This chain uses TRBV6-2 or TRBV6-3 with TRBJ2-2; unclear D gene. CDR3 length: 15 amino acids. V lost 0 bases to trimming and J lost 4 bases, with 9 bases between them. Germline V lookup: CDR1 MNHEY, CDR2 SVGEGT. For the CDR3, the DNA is TGTGCCAGCAGTTACTCATTCCCGGGCACCGGGGAGCTGTTTTTT. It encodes CASSYSFPGTGELFF.

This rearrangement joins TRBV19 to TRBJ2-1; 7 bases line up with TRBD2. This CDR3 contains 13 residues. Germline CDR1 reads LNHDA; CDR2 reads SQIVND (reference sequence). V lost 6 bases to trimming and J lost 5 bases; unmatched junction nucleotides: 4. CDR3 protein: CASRELADNEQFF. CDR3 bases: TGTGCCAGTAGGGAGCTAGCGGACAATGAGCAGTTCTTC.

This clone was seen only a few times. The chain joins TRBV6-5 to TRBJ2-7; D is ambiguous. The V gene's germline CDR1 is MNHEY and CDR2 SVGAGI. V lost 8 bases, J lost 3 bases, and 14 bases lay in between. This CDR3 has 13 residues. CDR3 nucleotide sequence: TGTGCCAGCTCTGAGCGCCGCAACTACGAGCAGTACTTC. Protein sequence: CASSERRNYEQYF.

The CDR3 is CASSQDWSDTEAFF. DNA for the CDR3: TGTGCCAGCAGCCAAGATTGGTCGGACACTGAAGCTTTCTTT. The rearrangement links TRBV14 to TRBJ1-1; D remains ambiguous. CDR1 and CDR2 from the germline V gene are SGHDN and FVKESK. The CDR3 consists of 14 residues. Trimming removed 0 bases from V and 3 bases from J, with 8 bases in between.

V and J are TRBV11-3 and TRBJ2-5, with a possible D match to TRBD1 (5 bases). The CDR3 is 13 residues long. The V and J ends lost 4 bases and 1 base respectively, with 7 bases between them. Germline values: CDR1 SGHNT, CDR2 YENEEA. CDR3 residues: CASSSDSQETQYF. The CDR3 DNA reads TGTGCCAGCAGCTCAGACAGCCAAGAGACCCAGTACTTC.

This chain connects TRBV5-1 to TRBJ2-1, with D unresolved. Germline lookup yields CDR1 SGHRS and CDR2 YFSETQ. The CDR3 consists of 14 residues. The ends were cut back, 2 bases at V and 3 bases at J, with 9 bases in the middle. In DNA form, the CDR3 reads TGCGCCAGCAGCTTTGTCAAGAGCTACAATGAGCAGTTCTTC. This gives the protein CASSFVKSYNEQFF.

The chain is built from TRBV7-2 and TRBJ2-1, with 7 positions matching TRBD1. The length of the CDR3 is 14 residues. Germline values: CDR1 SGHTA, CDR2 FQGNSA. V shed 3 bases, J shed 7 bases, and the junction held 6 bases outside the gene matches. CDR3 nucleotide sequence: TGTGCCAGCAGCTTTCGGGACAGCTATAATGAGCAGTTCTTC. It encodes CASSFRDSYNEQFF.

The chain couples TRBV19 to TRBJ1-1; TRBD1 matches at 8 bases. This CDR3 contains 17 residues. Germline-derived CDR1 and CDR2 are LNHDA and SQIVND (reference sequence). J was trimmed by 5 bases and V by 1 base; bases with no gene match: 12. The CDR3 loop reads CASSIAPSDRVGTEAFF. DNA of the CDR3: TGTGCCAGTAGTATAGCCCCCTCGGACAGGGTAGGGACTGAAGCTTTCTTT.

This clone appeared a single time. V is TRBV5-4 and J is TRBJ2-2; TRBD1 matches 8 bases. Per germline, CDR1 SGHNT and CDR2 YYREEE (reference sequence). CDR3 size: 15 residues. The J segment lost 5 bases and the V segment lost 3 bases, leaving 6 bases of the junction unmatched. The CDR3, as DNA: TGTGCCAGCAGCTCCGGACAGGGAAGGACCGGGGAGCTGTTTTTT. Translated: CASSSGQGRTGELFF.

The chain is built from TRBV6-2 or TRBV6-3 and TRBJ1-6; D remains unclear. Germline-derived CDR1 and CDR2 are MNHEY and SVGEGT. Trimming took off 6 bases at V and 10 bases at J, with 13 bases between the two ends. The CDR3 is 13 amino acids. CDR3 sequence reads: CASSNASRSPLHF. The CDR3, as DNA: TGTGCCAGCAGCAACGCCTCCAGGTCACCCCTCCACTTT.

CDR3 protein: CASSGTEIGPGEQYF. The CDR3, as DNA: TGCGCCAGCAGTGGGACTGAGATAGGACCGGGAGAGCAGTACTTC. J is TRBJ2-7 and V is TRBV10-2; D may be TRBD2 (5 bases). V lost 4 bases, J lost 7 bases, and 20 bases lay in between. The CDR3 length is 15 residues. CDR1 is WSHSY, CDR2 SAAADI, per germline.

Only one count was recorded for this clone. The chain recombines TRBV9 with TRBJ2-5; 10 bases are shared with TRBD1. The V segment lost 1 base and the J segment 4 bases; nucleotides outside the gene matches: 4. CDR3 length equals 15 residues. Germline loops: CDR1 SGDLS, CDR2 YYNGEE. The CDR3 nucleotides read TGTGCCAGCAGCGTAAGCAGGACAGGGGGAGAGACCCAGTACTTC. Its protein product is CASSVSRTGGETQYF. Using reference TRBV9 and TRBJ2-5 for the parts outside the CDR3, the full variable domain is DSGVTQTPKHLITATGQRVTLRCSPRSGDLSVYWYQQSLDQGLQFLIQYYNGEERAKGNILERFSAQQFPDLHSELNLSSLELGDSALYFCASSVSRTGGETQYFGPGTRLLVL.

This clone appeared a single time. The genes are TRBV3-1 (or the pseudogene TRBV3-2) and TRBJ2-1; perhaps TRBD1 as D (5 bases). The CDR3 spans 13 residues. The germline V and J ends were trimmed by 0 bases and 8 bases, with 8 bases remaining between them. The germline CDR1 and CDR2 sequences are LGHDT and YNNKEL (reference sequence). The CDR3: CASSQEEGDEQFF. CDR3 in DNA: TGTGCCAGCAGCCAAGAAGAAGGGGATGAGCAGTTCTTC.

The CDR3 DNA is TGTGCCACACGAGCGGGAGTCGAGACCCAGTACTTC. Translated: CATRAGVETQYF. The genes are TRBV5-4 and TRBJ2-5, with 8 positions matching TRBD2. This CDR3 is 12 amino acids long. V dropped 9 bases and J dropped 5; count of bases not matched to a gene: 6. The germline V gene encodes CDR1 SGHNT and CDR2 YYREEE (reference sequence).

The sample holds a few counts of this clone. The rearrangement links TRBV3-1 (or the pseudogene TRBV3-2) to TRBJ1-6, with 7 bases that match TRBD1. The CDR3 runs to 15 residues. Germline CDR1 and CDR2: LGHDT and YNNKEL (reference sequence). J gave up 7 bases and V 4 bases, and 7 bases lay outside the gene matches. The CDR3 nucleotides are TGTGCCAGCAGCCTAAAGACAGGGTCAAATTCACCCCTCCACTTT. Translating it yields CASSLKTGSNSPLHF.

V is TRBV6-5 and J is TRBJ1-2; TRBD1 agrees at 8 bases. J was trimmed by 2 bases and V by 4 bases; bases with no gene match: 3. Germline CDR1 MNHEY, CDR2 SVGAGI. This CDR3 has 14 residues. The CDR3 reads CASSSQGANYGYTF. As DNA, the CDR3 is TGTGCCAGCAGTTCCCAGGGGGCCAACTATGGCTACACCTTC.

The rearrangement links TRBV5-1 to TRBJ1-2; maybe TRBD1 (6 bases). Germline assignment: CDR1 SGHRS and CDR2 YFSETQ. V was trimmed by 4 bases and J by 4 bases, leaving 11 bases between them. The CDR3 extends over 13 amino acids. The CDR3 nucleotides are TGCGCCAGCAGCGCAACAGGGAGCTATGGCTACACCTTC. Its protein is CASSATGSYGYTF.

CDR3 DNA: TGTGCCAGCAGTCGGGGAGGGATCCTCTACAATGAGCAGTTCTTC. This sequence encodes CASSRGGILYNEQFF. V is TRBV6-2 or TRBV6-3 and J is TRBJ2-1; TRBD2 agrees at 7 bases. Germline values: CDR1 MNHEY, CDR2 SVGEGT. This CDR3 has 15 residues. V lost 5 bases to trimming and J lost 3 bases; unmatched junction nucleotides: 7.

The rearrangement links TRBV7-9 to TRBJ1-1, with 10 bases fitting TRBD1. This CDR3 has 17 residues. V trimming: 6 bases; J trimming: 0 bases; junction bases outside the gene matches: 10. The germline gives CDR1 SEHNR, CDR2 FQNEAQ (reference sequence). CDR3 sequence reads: CASSWGQGRGMNTEAFF. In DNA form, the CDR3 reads TGTGCCAGCAGTTGGGGACAGGGGAGAGGGATGAACACTGAAGCTTTCTTT.

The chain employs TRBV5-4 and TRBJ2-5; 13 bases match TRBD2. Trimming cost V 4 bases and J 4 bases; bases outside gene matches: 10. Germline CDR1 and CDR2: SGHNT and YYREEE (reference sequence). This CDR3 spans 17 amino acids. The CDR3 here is CASSGYTSGRDLETQYF. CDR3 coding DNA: TGTGCCAGCAGCGGTTATACTAGCGGGAGGGACCTAGAGACCCAGTACTTC.

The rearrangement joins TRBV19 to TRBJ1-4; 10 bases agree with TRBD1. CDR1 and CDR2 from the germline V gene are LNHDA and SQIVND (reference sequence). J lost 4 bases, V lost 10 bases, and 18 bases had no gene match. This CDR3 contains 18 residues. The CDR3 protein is CATRGRDRGSFDNEKLFF. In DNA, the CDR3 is TGTGCCACCCGAGGAAGGGACAGGGGAAGTTTTGATAATGAAAAACTGTTTTTT.

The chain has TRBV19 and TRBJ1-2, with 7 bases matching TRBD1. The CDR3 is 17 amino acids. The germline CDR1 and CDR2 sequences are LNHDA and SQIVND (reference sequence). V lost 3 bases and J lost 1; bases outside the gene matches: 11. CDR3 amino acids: CASSIPSGRGVNYGYTF. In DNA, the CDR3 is TGTGCCAGTAGTATCCCCTCGGGCAGGGGGGTTAACTATGGCTACACCTTC.